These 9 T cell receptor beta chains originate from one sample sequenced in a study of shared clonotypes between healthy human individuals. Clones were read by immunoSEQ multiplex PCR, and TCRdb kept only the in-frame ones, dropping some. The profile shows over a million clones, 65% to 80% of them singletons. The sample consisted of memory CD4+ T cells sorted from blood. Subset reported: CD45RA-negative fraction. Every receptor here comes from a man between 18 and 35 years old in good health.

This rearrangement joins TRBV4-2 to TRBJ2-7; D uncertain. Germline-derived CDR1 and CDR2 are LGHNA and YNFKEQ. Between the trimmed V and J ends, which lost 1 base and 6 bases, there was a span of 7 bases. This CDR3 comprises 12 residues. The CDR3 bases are TGTGCCAGCAGCCAAGTAGAAACCGAGCAGTACTTC. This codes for CASSQVETEQYF.

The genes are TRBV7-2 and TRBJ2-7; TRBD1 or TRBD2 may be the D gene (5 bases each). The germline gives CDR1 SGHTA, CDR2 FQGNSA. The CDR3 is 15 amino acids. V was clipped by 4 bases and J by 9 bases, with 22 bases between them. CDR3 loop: CASSSWDGATSRQYF. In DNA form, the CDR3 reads TGTGCCAGCAGCTCGTGGGACGGAGCTACGAGCAGGCAGTACTTC. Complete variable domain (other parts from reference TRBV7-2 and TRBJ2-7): GAGVSQSPSNKVTEKGKDVELRCDPISGHTALYWYRQSLGQGLEFLIYFQGNSAPDKSGLPSDRFSAERTGGSVSTLTIQRTQQEDSAVYLCASSSWDGATSRQYFGPGTRLTVT.

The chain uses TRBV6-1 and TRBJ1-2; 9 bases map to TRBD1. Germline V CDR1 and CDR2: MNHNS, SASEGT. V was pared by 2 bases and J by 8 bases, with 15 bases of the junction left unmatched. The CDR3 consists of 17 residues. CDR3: CASSEILRDRVAHGYTF. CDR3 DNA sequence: TGTGCCAGCAGTGAAATCCTGCGGGACAGGGTGGCTCACGGCTACACCTTC.

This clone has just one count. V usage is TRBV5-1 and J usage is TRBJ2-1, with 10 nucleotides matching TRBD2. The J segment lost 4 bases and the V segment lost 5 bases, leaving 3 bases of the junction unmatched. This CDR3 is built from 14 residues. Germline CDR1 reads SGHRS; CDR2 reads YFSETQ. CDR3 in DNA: TGCGCCAGCAGGCCTAGCGGGGGTTACAATGAGCAGTTCTTC. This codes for CASRPSGGYNEQFF.

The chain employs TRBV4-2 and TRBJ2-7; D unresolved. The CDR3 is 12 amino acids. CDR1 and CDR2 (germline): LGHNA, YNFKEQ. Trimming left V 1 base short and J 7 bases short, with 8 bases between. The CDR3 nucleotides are TGTGCCAGCAGCCAAGGGGAAAAAGAGCAGTACTTC. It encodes CASSQGEKEQYF.

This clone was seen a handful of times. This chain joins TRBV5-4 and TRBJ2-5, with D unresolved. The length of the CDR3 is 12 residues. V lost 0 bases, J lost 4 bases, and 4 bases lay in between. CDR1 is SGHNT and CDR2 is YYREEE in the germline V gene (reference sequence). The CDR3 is CASSLETETQYF. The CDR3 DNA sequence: TGTGCCAGCAGCTTGGAAACAGAGACCCAGTACTTC.

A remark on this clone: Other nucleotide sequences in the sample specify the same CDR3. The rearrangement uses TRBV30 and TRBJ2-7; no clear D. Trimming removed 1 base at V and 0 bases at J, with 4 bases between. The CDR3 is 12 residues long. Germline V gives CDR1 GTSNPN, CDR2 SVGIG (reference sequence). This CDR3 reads CAWSASSYEQYF. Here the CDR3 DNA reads TGTGCCTGGAGTGCCAGCTCCTACGAGCAGTACTTC.

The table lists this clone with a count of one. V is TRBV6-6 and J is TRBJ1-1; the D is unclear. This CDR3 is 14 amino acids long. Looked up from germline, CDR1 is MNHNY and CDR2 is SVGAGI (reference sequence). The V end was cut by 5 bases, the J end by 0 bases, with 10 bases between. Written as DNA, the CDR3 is TGTGCCAGCAGTCACACCGAGGTGAACACTGAAGCTTTCTTT. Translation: CASSHTEVNTEAFF.

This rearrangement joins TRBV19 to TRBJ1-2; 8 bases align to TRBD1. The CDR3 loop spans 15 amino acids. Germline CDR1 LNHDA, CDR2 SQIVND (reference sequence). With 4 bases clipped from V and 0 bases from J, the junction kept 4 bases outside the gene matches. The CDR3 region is CASSRGQATNYGYTF. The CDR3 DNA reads TGTGCCAGTAGTAGGGGACAGGCGACTAACTATGGCTACACCTTC.